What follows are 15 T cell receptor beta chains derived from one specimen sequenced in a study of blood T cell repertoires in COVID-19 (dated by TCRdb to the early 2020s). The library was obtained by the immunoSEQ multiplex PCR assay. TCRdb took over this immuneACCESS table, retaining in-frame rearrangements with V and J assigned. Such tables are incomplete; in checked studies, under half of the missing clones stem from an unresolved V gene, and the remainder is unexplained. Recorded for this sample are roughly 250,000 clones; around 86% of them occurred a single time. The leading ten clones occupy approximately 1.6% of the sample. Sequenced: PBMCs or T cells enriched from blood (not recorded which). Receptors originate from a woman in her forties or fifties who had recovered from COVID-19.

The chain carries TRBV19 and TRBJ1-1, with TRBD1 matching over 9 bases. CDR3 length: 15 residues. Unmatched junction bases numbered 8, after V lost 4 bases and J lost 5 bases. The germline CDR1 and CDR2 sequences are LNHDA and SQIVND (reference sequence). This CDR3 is CASSNQGQGGTEAFF. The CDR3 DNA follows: TGTGCCAGTAGTAATCAGGGACAGGGTGGAACTGAAGCTTTCTTT.

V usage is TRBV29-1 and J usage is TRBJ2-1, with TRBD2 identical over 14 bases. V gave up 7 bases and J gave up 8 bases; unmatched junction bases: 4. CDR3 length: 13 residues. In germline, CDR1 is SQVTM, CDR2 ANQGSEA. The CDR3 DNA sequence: TGCAGCGGGGGACTAGCGGGAGCGGATGAGCAGTTCTTC. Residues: CSGGLAGADEQFF.

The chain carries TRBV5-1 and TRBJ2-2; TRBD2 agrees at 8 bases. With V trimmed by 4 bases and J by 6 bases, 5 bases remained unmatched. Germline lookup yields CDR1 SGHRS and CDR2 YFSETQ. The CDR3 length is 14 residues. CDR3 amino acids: CASSTGLVSGELFF. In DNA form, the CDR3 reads TGCGCCAGCAGCACGGGACTAGTTTCCGGGGAGCTGTTTTTT.

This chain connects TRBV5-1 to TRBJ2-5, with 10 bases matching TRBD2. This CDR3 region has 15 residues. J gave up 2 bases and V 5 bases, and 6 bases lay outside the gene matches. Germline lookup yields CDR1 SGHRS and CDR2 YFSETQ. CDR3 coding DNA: TGCGCCAGCAGTTACGGGACTAGCGAACAAGAGACCCAGTACTTC. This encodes CASSYGTSEQETQYF. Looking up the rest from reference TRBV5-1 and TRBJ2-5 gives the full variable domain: KAGVTQTPRYLIKTRGQQVTLSCSPISGHRSVSWYQQTPGQGLQFLFEYFSETQRNKGNFPGRFSGRQFSNSRSEMNVSTLELGDSALYLCASSYGTSEQETQYFGPGTRLLVL.

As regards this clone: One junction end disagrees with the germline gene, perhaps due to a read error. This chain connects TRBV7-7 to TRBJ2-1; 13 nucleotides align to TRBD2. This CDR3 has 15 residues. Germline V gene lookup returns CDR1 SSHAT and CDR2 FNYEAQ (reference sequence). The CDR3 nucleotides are TGTGCTAGCAGCCCCGGGACTAGCGGGGCCGATGAGCAGTTCTTC. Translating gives CASSPGTSGADEQFF.

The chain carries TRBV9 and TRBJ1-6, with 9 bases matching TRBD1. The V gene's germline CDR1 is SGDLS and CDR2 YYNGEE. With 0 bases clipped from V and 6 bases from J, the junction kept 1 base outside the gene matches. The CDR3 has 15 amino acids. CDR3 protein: CASSVGDRVNSPLHF. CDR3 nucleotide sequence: TGTGCCAGCAGCGTAGGGGACAGGGTTAATTCACCCCTCCACTTT.

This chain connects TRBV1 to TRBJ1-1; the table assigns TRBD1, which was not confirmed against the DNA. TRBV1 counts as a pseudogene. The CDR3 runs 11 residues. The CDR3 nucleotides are TGCACCAGCAGCACAATCACTGAAGCTTTCTTT. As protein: CTSSTITEAFF.

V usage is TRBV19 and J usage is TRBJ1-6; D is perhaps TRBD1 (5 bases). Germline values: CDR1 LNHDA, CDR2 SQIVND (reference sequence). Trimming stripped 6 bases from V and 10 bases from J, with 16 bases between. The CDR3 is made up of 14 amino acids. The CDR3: CASRGGGGASPLHF. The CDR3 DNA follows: TGTGCCAGTAGGGGTGGCGGAGGGGCCTCACCCCTCCACTTT.

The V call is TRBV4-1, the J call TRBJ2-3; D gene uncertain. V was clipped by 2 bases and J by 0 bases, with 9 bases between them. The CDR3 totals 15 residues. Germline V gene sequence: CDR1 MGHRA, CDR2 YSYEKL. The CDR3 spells CASSQFLSSTDTQYF. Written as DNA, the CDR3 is TGCGCCAGCAGCCAATTCCTTTCTAGCACAGATACGCAGTATTTT.

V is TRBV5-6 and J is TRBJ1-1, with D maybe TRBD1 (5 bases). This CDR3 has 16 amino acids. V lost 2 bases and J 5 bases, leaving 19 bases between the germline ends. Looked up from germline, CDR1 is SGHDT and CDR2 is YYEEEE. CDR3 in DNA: TGTGCCAGCAGCTTTCGTCAGGGCGGTCGACAGACTGAAGCTTTCTTT. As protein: CASSFRQGGRQTEAFF. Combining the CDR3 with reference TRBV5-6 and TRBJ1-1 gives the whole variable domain DAGVTQSPTHLIKTRGQQVTLRCSPKSGHDTVSWYQQALGQGPQFIFQYYEEEERQRGNFPDRFSGHQFPNYSSELNVNALLLGDSALYLCASSFRQGGRQTEAFFGQGTRLTVV.

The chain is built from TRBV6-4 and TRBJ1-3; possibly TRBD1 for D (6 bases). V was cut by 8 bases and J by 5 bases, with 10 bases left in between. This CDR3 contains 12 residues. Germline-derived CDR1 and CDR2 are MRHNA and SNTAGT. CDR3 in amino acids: CASEQGRNTIYF. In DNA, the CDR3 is TGTGCCAGCGAACAGGGAAGAAACACCATATATTTT.

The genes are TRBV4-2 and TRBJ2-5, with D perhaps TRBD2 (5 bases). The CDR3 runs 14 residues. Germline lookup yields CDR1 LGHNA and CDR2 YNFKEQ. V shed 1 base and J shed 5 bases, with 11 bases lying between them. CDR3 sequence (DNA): TGTGCCAGCAGCCAAGCCTCGGGGTGGGAGACCCAGTACTTC. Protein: CASSQASGWETQYF.

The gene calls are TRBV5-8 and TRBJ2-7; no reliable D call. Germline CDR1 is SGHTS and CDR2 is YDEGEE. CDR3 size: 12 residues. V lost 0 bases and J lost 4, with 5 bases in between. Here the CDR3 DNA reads TGTGCCAGCAGCTTGGACTATTACGAGCAGTACTTC. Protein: CASSLDYYEQYF.

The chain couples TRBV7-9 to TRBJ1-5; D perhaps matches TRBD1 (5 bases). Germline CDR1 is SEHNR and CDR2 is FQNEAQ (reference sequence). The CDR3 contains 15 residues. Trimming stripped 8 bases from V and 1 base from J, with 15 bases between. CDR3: CASGPGGGSNQPQHF. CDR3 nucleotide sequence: TGTGCCAGCGGTCCTGGGGGGGGAAGCAATCAGCCCCAGCATTTT. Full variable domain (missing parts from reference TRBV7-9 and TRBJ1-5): DTGVSQNPRHKITKRGQNVTFRCDPISEHNRLYWYRQTLGQGPEFLTYFQNEAQLEKSRLLSDRFSAERPKGSFSTLEIQRTEQGDSAMYLCASGPGGGSNQPQHFGDGTRLSIL.

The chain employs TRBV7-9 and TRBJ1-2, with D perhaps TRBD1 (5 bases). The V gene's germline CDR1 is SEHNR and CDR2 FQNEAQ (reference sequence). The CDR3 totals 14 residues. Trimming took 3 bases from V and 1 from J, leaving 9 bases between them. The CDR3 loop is CASSLPGFNYGYTF. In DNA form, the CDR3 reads TGTGCCAGCAGCTTGCCAGGGTTTAACTATGGCTACACCTTC.